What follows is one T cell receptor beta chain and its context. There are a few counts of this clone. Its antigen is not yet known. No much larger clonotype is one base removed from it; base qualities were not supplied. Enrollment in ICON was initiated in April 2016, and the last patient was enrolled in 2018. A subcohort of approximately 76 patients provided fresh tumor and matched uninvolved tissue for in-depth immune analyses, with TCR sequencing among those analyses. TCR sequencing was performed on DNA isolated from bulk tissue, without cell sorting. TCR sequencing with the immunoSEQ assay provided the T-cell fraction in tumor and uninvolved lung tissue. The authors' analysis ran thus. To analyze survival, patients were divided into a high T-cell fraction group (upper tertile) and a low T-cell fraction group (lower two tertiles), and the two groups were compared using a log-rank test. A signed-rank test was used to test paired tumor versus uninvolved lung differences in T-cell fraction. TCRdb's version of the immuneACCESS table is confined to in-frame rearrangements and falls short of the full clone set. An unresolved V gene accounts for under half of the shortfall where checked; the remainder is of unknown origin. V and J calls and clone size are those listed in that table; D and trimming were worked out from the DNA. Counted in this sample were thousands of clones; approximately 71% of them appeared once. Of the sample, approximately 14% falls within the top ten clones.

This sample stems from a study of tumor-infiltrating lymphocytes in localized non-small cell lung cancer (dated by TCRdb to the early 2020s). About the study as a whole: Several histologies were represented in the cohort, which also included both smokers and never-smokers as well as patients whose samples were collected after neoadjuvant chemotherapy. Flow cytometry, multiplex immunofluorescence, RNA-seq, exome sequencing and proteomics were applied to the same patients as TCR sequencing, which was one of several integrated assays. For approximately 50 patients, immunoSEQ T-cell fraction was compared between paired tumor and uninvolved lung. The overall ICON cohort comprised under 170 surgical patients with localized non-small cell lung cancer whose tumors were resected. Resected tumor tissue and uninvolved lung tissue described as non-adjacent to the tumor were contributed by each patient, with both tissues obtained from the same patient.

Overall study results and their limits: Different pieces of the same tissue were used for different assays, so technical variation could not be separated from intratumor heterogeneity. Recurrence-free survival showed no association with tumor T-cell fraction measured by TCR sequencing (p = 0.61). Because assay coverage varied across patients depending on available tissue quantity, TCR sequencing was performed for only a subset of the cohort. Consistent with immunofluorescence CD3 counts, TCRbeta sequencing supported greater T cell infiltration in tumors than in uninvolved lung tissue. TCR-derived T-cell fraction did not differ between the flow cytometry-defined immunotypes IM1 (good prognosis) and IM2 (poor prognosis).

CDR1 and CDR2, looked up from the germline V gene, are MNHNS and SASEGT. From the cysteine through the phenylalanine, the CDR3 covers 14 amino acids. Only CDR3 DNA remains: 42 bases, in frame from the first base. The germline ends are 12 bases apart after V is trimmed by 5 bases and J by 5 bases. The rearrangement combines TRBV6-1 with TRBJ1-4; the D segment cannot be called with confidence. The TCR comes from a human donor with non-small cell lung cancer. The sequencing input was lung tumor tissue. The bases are TGTGCCAGCAGTCAACCGGCCAAAAATGAAAAACTGTTTTTT. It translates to CASSQPAKNEKLFF.